This T cell receptor (beta chain) was recovered during a study of Graves' ophthalmopathy and Graves' hyperthyroidism. General study points: The model reached 70.59% sensitivity and about 72% specificity for predicting ophthalmopathy progression.

Symptoms, serum thyroxine and TRAb, thyroid ultrasound, and orbital computed tomography formed the diagnostic basis. Out of 9.5 to 10 ml of fresh peripheral blood, PBMCs were obtained. Amplification targeted the TCR beta CDR3 regions, with RNA transcripts as the source material. First-round RT-PCR with HTBI primers preceded a second-round multiplex PCR. TCRdb re-derived calls from the multiplex PCR reads in MiXCR, one entry per CDR3 protein. The sample has hundreds of thousands of distinct CDR3 sequences, 20% to 25% seen once. With 5 bases clipped from V and 5 bases from J, the junction kept 7 bases outside the gene matches. The CDR3 totals 14 residues. This clonotype came up many times. Its cognate antigen is unknown.

This receptor was obtained from a woman under 30 with stable Graves' hyperthyroidism. Some clones in this sample may be carry-over from other donors' samples. Sequencing was performed on peripheral blood. The rearrangement joins TRBV12-3 or TRBV12-4 to TRBJ1-1, with 8 bases identical to TRBD1. The chain's CDR3 is CASSTTGGITEAFF. The CDR3 DNA sequence: TGTGCCAGCAGTACAACAGGGGGGATAACTGAAGCTTTCTTT.